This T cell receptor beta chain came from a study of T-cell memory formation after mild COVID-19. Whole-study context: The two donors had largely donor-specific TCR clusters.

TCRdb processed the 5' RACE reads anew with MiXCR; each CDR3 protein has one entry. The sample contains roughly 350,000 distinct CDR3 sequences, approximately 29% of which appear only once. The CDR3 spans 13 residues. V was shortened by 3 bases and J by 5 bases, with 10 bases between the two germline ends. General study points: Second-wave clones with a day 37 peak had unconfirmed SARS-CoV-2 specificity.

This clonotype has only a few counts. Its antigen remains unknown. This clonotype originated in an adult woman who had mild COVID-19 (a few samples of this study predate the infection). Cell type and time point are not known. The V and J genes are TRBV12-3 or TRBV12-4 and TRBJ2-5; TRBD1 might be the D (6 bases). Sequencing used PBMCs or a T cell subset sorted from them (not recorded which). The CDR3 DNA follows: TGTGCCAGCAGTTTTACAGGGCGGGAGACCCAGTACTTC. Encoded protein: CASSFTGRETQYF.